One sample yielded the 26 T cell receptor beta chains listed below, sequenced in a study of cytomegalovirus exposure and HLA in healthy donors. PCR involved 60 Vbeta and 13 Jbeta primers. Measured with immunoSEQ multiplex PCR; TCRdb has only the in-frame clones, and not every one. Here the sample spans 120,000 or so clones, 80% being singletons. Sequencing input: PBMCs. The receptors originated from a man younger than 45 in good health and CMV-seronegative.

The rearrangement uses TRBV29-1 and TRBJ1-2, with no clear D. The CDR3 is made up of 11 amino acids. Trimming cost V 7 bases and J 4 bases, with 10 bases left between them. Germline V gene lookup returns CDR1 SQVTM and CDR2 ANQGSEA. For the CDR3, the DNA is TGCAGCGCTTCCGAGGGCTATGGCTACACCTTC. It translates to CSASEGYGYTF.

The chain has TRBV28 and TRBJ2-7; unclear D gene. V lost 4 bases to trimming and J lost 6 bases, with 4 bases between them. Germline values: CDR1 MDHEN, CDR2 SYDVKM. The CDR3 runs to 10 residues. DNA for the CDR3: TGTGCCAGCAGTTCGAGCGAGCAGTACTTC. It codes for CASSSSEQYF.

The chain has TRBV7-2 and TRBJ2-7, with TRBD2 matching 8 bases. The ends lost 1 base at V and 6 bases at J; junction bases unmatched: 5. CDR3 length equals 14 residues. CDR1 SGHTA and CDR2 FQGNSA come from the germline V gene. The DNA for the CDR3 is TGTGCCAGCAGCTTAGGGACTAGCCCCCTCGAGCAGTACTTC. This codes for CASSLGTSPLEQYF.

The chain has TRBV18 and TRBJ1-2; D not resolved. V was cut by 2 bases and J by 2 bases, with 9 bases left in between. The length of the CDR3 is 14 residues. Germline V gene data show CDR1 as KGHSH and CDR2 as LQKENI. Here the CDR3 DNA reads TGTGCCAGCTCACCAGGGTTTAGCAACTATGGCTACACCTTC. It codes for CASSPGFSNYGYTF.

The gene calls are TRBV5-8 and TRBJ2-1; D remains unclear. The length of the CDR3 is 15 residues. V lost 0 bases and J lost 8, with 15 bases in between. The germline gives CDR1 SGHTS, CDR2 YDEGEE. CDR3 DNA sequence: TGTGCCAGCAGCTTGGCCCTTCGTACCGGGTATGAGCAGTTCTTC. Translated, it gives CASSLALRTGYEQFF.

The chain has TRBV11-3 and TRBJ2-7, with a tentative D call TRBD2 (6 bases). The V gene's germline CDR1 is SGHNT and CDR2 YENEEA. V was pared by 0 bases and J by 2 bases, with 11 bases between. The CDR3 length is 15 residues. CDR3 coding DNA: TGTGCCAGCAGCTTAGATGGGACGGGAGCCTACGAGCAGTACTTC. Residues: CASSLDGTGAYEQYF. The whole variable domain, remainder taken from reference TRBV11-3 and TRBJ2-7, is EAGVVQSPRYKIIEKKQPVAFWCNPISGHNTLYWYLQNLGQGPELLIRYENEEAVDDSQLPKDRFSAERLKGVDSTLKIQPAELGDSAVYLCASSLDGTGAYEQYFGPGTRLTVT.

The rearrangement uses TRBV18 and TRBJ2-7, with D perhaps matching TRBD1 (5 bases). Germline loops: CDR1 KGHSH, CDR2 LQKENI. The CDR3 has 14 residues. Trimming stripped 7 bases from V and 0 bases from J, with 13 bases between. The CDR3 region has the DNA TGTGCCAGCTTGGAGACAGAGAGCTCCTACGAGCAGTACTTC. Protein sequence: CASLETESSYEQYF.

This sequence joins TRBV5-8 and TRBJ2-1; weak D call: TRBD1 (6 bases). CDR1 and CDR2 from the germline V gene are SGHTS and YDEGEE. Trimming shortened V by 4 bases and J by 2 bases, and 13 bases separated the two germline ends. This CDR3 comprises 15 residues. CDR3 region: CASSEQGSPYNEQFF. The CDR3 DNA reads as TGTGCCAGCAGCGAACAGGGTTCCCCCTACAATGAGCAGTTCTTC.

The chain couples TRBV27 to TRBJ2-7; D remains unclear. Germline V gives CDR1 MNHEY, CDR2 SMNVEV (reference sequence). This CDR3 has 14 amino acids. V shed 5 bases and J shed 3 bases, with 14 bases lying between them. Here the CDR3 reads CASSRQETNYEQYF. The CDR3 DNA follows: TGTGCCAGCAGTCGACAAGAAACAAACTACGAGCAGTACTTC.

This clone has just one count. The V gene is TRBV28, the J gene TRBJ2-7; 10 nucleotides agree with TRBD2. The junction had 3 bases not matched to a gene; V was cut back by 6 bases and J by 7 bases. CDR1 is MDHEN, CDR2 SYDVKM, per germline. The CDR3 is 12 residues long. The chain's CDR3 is CASRGGLAEQYF. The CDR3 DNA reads TGTGCCAGCAGGGGGGGACTAGCGGAGCAGTACTTC.

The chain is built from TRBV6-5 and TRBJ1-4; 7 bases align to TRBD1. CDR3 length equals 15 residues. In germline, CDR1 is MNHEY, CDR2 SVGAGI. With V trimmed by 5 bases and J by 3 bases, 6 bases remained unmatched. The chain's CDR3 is CASSLDRVSNEKLFF. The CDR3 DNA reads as TGTGCCAGCAGTCTCGACAGGGTTTCTAATGAAAAACTGTTTTTT.

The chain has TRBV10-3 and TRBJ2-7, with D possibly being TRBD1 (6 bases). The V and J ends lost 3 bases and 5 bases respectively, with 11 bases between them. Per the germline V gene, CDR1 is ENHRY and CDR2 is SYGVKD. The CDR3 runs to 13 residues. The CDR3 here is CAISDWTENEQYF. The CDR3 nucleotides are TGTGCCATCAGTGACTGGACAGAGAACGAGCAGTACTTC.

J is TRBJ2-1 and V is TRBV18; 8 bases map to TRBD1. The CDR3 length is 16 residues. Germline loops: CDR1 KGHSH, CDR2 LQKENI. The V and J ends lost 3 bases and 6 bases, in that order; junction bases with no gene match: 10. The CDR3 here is CASSPETGAYFNEQFF. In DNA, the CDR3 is TGTGCCAGCTCACCGGAGACAGGGGCCTATTTCAATGAGCAGTTCTTC.

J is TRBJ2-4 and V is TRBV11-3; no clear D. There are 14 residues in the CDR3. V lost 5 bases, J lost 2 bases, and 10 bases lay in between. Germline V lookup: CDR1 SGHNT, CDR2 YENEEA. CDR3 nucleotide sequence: TGTGCCAGCAGCCCTGAGGTGCCCAAAAACATTCAGTACTTC. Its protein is CASSPEVPKNIQYF.

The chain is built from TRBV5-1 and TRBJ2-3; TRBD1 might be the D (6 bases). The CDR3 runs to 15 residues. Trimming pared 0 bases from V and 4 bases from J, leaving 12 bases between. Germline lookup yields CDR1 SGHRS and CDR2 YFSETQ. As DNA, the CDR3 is TGCGCCAGCAGCTTGGGTGGACAGAGGTCAGATACGCAGTATTTT. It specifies CASSLGGQRSDTQYF.

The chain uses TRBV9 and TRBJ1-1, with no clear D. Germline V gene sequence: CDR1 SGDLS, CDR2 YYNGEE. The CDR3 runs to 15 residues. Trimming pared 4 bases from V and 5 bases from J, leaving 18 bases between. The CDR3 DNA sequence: TGTGCCAGCAGCTCGCAGTCCTCCTTGAGGACTGAAGCTTTCTTT. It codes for CASSSQSSLRTEAFF.

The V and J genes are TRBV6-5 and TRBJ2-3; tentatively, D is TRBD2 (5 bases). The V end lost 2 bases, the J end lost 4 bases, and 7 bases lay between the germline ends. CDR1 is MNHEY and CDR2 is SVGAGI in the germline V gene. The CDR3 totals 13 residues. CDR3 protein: CASSYNSADTQYF. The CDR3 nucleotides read TGTGCCAGCAGTTACAATAGCGCAGATACGCAGTATTTT.

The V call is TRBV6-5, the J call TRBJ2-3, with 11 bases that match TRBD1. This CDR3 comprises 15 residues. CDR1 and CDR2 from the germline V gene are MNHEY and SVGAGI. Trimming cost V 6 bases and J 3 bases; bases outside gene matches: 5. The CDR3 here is CASSPRDRGTDTQYF. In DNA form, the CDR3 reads TGTGCCAGCAGCCCCCGGGACAGGGGGACAGATACGCAGTATTTT.

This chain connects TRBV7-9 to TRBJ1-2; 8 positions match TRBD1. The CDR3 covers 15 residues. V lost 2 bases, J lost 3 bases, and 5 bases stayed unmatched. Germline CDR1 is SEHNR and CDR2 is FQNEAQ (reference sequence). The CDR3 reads CASSLQGASDYGYTF. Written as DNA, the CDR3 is TGTGCCAGCAGCTTACAGGGGGCGAGTGACTATGGCTACACCTTC.

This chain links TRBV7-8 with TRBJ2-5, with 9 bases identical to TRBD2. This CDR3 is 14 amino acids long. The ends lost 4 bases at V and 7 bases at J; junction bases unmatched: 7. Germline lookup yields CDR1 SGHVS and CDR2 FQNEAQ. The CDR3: CASSSLAGTGTQYF. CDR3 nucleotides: TGTGCCAGCAGCTCCCTAGCGGGAACAGGGACCCAGTACTTC.

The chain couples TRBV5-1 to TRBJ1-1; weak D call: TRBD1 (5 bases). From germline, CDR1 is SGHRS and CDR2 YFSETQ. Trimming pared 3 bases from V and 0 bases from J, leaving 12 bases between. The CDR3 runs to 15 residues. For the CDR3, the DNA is TGCGCCAGCAGCTATAACCGACAGATGAACACTGAAGCTTTCTTT. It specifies CASSYNRQMNTEAFF.

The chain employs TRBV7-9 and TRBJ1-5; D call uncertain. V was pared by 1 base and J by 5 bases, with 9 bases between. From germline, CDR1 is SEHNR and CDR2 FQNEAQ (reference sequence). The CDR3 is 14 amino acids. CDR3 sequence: CASSLDSNYQPQHF. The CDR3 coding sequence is TGTGCCAGCAGCTTAGACAGTAACTATCAGCCCCAGCATTTT.

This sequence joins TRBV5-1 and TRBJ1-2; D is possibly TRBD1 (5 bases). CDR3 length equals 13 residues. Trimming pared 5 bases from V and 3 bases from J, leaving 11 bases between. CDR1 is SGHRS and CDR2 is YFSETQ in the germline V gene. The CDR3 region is CASRFGRDYGYTF. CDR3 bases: TGCGCCAGCAGGTTTGGCAGGGACTATGGCTACACCTTC.

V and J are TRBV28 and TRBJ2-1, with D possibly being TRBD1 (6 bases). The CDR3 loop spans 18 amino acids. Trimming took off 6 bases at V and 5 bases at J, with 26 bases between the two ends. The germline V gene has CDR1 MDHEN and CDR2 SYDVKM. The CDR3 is CASSLWDNSLTHHNEQFF. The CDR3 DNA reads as TGTGCCAGCAGCCTCTGGGACAACTCACTTACCCACCACAATGAGCAGTTCTTC.

The CDR3 spells CASSESQVGELFF. The DNA for the CDR3 is TGCGCCAGCAGTGAGTCTCAGGTCGGGGAGCTGTTTTTT. J is TRBJ2-2 and V is TRBV10-1; D is unresolved. The CDR3 spans 13 residues. The germline V gene has CDR1 WNHNN and CDR2 SYGVQD (reference sequence). Between the trimmed V and J ends, which lost 0 bases and 7 bases, there was a span of 6 bases.

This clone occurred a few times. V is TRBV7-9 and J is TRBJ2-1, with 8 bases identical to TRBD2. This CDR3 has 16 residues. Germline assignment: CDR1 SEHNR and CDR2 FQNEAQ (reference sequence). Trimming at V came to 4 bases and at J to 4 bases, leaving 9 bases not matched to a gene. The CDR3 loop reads CASSSDASGYYNEQFF. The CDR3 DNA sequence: TGTGCCAGCAGCTCAGACGCTAGCGGGTATTACAATGAGCAGTTCTTC.